This TCR beta chain was captured by sequencing in a study of blood T cell repertoires in COVID-19. Background on the study: Donors in the United States, Italy and Spain gave samples during acute or convalescent COVID-19. The cDNA or gDNA used as material had been derived from T cells, B-cell-depleted T cells, or PBMCs.

Per the authors' pipeline: Using reference gene primer amplification, nucleated cell counts were estimated. This table comes from immunoSEQ multiplex PCR, and its TCRdb copy is limited to in-frame clones, with some not included. The V and J calls and clone size come from that table; D and trimming were worked out from the DNA. The sample shows around 60,000 clones, 80% of them seen only once. CDR1 and CDR2 from the germline V gene are SGHTA and FQGTGA. The CDR3 spans 15 residues. V was pared by 4 bases and J by 1 base, with 13 bases between. The chain uses TRBV7-3 and TRBJ1-1; D unresolved. This receptor was taken from a man in his 60s with acute or convalescent COVID-19. Source material: peripheral blood. Written as DNA, the CDR3 is TGTGCCAGCAGCTCAAAGCCGAATTCGAACACTGAAGCTTTCTTT. Translating gives CASSSKPNSNTEAFF.